This TCR beta chain appears in the sequencing data of a study of blood T cells in healthy people across ages. Every sample had a minimum of 6 million PBMCs isolated. Per individual sample, total RNA of at least 5 micrograms was extracted. Then a second PCR, running about 6 to 11 cycles, was carried out with a sample-barcoded 5' primer and a J-beta primer mix. MiXCR was run by TCRdb on the 5' RACE reads, yielding one entry per CDR3 protein. The table includes 710,000 or so distinct CDR3 sequences, around 32% detected once. Germline CDR1 is SGHRS and CDR2 is YFSETQ. Deletions cut 4 bases from V and 1 base from J, with 5 bases between. This CDR3 is 12 amino acids long.

Sequencing used blood. The chain employs TRBV5-1 and TRBJ1-2, with D unclear. This TCR derives from a woman aged 80 or older in good health. DNA of the CDR3: TGCGCCAGCAGCGACGGTAACTATGGCTACACCTTC. Encoded protein: CASSDGNYGYTF. The variable domain in full, completed from reference TRBV5-1 and TRBJ1-2, reads KAGVTQTPRYLIKTRGQQVTLSCSPISGHRSVSWYQQTPGQGLQFLFEYFSETQRNKGNFPGRFSGRQFSNSRSEMNVSTLELGDSALYLCASSDGNYGYTFGSGTRLTVV.